Given below is one TCR beta chain in context. This record comes from a study of shared clonotypes between healthy human individuals. The repertoire was sequenced with immunoSEQ multiplex PCR; TCRdb's copy has only in-frame clones and lacks some. This sample has roughly 1 million clones, with 70% to 80% found just once. The sequencing input was memory CD4+ T cells from PBMCs. Subset here: CD45RA-negative fraction. The TCR originated in a man between 18 and 35 years old in good health. Some clones in this sample may be carry-over from other donors' samples.

DNA for the CDR3: TGCGCCAGCAGCTCAGGACTAGCGGGAGGGGTAGAGACCCAGTACTTC. Its protein is CASSSGLAGGVETQYF. The chain carries TRBV5-1 and TRBJ2-5; 15 bases are shared with TRBD2. Looked up from germline, CDR1 is SGHRS and CDR2 is YFSETQ. The CDR3 covers 16 residues. V shed 3 bases and J 4 bases; nucleotides not matched to a gene: 4.